This T cell receptor (beta chain) comes out of a study of shared clonotypes between healthy human individuals. Study observations and caveats: Sequencing depth was a factor that was expected to affect clonotype sharing among donors.

Many counts were recorded for this clone. The antigen is unknown. Method: immunoSEQ multiplex PCR; TCRdb's copy keeps in-frame clones and lacks some. Here the sample spans about 700,000 clones, around 67% being singletons. Each donor was a Caucasian adult residing in Nashville, Tennessee. CD4+ cells were split into CD45RA+ naive and CD45RA-negative memory subsets. This CDR3 has 16 amino acids. Germline CDR1 is SEHNR and CDR2 is FQNEAQ (reference sequence). Trimming cost V 1 base and J 4 bases, with 16 bases left between them. Sequenced sample: memory CD4+ T cells sorted from blood. The subset is: CD45RA-negative fraction. This sequence joins TRBV7-9 and TRBJ2-5; D remains ambiguous. This receptor was identified in a woman aged 30 to 39 in good health. Here the CDR3 DNA reads TGTGCCAGCAGCTTAGATTCCAGGCGGCCGCGAGAGACCCAGTACTTC. Amino acids: CASSLDSRRPRETQYF.